This T cell receptor (beta chain) was profiled in a study of blood T cell repertoires in COVID-19. Study-wide context: Some COVID-19 samples were acute and others convalescent; all came from the United States, Italy and Spain. Sample material is recorded as cDNA or gDNA derived from T cells, B-cell-depleted T cells, or PBMCs.

V was cut by 2 bases and J by 0 bases, with 9 bases left in between. CDR1 and CDR2 from the germline V gene are SGDLS and YYNGEE. The CDR3 is made up of 15 amino acids. Authors' processing steps: The assay estimated nucleated cells by amplifying reference gene primers. Data came from immunoSEQ multiplex PCR; TCRdb stores just in-frame clones and leaves some out. That table gives V, J and clone size, and the DNA gave D and trimming. The data show just under 250,000 clones, 75% to 90% seen once. The material sequenced was peripheral blood. This chain joins TRBV9 and TRBJ1-3; weak D call: TRBD1 (5 bases). This receptor was obtained from a woman younger than 45 who had recovered from COVID-19. Written as DNA, the CDR3 is TGTGCCAGCAGCGTCACAGGTAGCTCTGGAAACACCATATATTTT. Encoded protein: CASSVTGSSGNTIYF.